The clone carrying this T cell receptor (beta chain) was counted between two and nine times. This entry is derived from a study of human T cells and chemical hapten exposure. Trimming shortened V by 0 bases and J by 2 bases, and 14 bases separated the two germline ends. The CDR3 runs to 16 residues. Germline values: CDR1 MNHEY, CDR2 SVGAGI. Per the authors' pipeline: Samples contained a median of approximately 100,000 TCRs, with a range of about 23,224 to 700,000. TCRdb fed the RACE reads into MiXCR, producing one record per CDR3 protein. The authors' filters were not applied to this entry. The sample has roughly 200,000 distinct CDR3 sequences; 20% to 25% are singletons. Time point of the sample: patch test 3, about 24 weeks after DPC sensitization. Documented treatment: therapeutic diphenylcyclopropenone sensitization with weekly scalp DPC.

Sample: whole blood, taken in connection with sensitization to the hapten diphenylcyclopropenone (DPC). This TCR derives from a woman in her forties with alopecia areata. Some clones in this sample may be carry-over from other donors' samples. The chain combines TRBV6-5 with TRBJ2-7; D call uncertain. In DNA, the CDR3 is TGTGCCAGCAGTTACTCGAGGTCAGGCCTGACCTACGAGCAGTACTTC. Translated, it gives CASSYSRSGLTYEQYF.